This passage covers 12 T cell receptor beta chains from one sample sequenced in a study of beta chain features in type 1 diabetes (dated by TCRdb to the late 2010s). Receptors were amplified or captured by the immunoSEQ multiplex PCR assay. The entire isolated RNA was reverse transcribed using the High Capacity cDNA Reverse Transcription Kit, and thus expressed TCRB transcripts were sequenced. The table comes from immuneACCESS by way of TCRdb, which keeps in-frame sequences with V and J called. Part of the clones is missing from these tables; in studies checked, under half for an unresolved V gene and the rest for unknown reasons. For this sample the table gives hundreds of thousands of clones, of which over 65% were detected only once. The leading ten clones occupy roughly 0.048% of the sample. The sequencing sample was made of naive CD4+ T cells from blood. The cell subset or site label corresponds to: true naive CD4+ T cells. These receptors all come from a man aged 30-40 years in good health.

As for this clone: The sample holds other DNA sequences that translate to the same CDR3. The chain links TRBV29-1 to TRBJ1-1; D gene unclear. CDR3 size: 11 residues. The germline V and J ends were trimmed by 6 bases and 0 bases, with 5 bases remaining between them. CDR1 and CDR2 (germline): SQVTM, ANQGSEA. CDR3 bases: TGCAGCGTAGTCATGAACACTGAAGCTTTCTTT. Its protein is CSVVMNTEAFF.

The table lists this clone with a few counts. The J gene is TRBJ2-3, the V gene TRBV30; TRBD1 is a possible D gene (5 bases). Germline-derived CDR1 and CDR2 are GTSNPN and SVGIG (reference sequence). CDR3 length: 15 amino acids. V lost 5 bases, J lost 0 bases, and 15 bases lay in between. This CDR3 reads CAWGAQRASTDTQYF. In DNA form, the CDR3 reads TGTGCCTGGGGGGCCCAGAGAGCTAGCACAGATACGCAGTATTTT.

The genes are TRBV7-2 and TRBJ1-1; D not certain. Germline V gene data show CDR1 as SGHTA and CDR2 as FQGNSA. The CDR3 totals 15 residues. V was shortened by 0 bases and J by 5 bases, with 13 bases between the two germline ends. The chain's CDR3 is CASSLASRLQTEAFF. CDR3 DNA sequence: TGTGCCAGCAGCTTAGCCTCGAGGTTGCAGACTGAAGCTTTCTTT.

Only a few counts were recorded for this clone. CDR3 protein: CSVRHDRYNEQFF. The CDR3 bases are TGCAGCGTGAGACACGACAGATACAATGAGCAGTTCTTC. The V call is TRBV29-1, the J call TRBJ2-1, with D possibly matching TRBD1 (5 bases). CDR3 length: 13 residues. The germline V gene has CDR1 SQVTM and CDR2 ANQGSEA. The germline V and J ends were trimmed by 6 bases and 4 bases, with 13 bases remaining between them.

A few counts support this clone. The rearrangement links TRBV29-1 to TRBJ2-6; 9 bases map to TRBD1. The CDR3 is 15 amino acids. Germline CDR1 and CDR2: SQVTM and ANQGSEA. J gave up 0 bases and V 7 bases, and 4 bases lay outside the gene matches. The CDR3 is CSAWGQGSGANVLTF. The CDR3 coding sequence is TGCAGCGCCTGGGGACAGGGCTCTGGGGCCAACGTCCTGACTTTC.

The chain links TRBV2 to TRBJ2-1, with TRBD1 matching 11 bases. V was pared by 2 bases and J by 8 bases, with 8 bases of the junction left unmatched. The CDR3 is made up of 16 amino acids. CDR1 and CDR2 from the germline V gene are SNHLY and FYNNEI. The DNA of the CDR3 is TGTGCCAGCAGTGAAAGGGACAGGGGGTATCTGGATGAGCAGTTCTTC. It translates to CASSERDRGYLDEQFF.

The rearrangement uses TRBV5-1 and TRBJ2-1; no clear D. The CDR3 sequence is 11 residues long. V shed 6 bases and J shed 7 bases, with 8 bases lying between them. Germline CDR1 and CDR2: SGHRS and YFSETQ. The CDR3 loop is CASKDLNEQFF. CDR3 sequence (DNA): TGCGCCAGCAAAGACCTAAATGAGCAGTTCTTC.

A word on this clone: One end of the junction is discordant with germline, which a read error may explain. The rearrangement joins TRBV7-2 to TRBJ1-3; the D is unclear. The CDR3 covers 12 residues. Germline values: CDR1 SGHTA, CDR2 FQGNSA. CDR3 in amino acids: CASSFSENTIYF. CDR3 nucleotide sequence: TGTGCCAGCAGCTTCTCTGAAAACACCATATATTTT.

The CDR3 nucleotides are TGTGCCAGCAACCCTCTTAGGGGCCTACACGAGCAGTACTTC. It yields the protein CASNPLRGLHEQYF. The J gene is TRBJ2-7, the V gene TRBV2; D possibly corresponds to TRBD1 (5 bases). Trimming left V 7 bases short and J 5 bases short, with 18 bases between. The CDR3 is made up of 14 amino acids. Germline lookup yields CDR1 SNHLY and CDR2 FYNNEI.

The chain has TRBV30 and TRBJ1-1, with D possibly matching TRBD1 (5 bases). The germline gives CDR1 GTSNPN, CDR2 SVGIG (reference sequence). The V end was cut by 3 bases, the J end by 0 bases, with 8 bases between. The length of the CDR3 is 13 residues. The CDR3 is CAWSLGVNTEAFF. DNA for the CDR3: TGTGCCTGGAGCCTAGGGGTGAACACTGAAGCTTTCTTT.

The rearrangement links TRBV25-1 to TRBJ1-2; 8 bases fit TRBD1. The CDR3 has 15 amino acids. V lost 5 bases, J lost 2 bases, and 7 bases stayed unmatched. Germline V gene sequence: CDR1 MGHDK, CDR2 SYGVNS. The CDR3 loop reads CASSHQGAGNYGYTF. The CDR3 coding sequence is TGTGCCAGCAGTCATCAGGGGGCAGGGAACTATGGCTACACCTTC.

This chain joins TRBV5-4 and TRBJ2-7; TRBD2 agrees at 7 bases. The CDR3 has 13 residues. Unmatched junction bases numbered 3, after V lost 3 bases and J lost 3 bases. Germline CDR1 is SGHNT and CDR2 is YYREEE (reference sequence). The CDR3 loop reads CASSSAGSYEQYF. In DNA form, the CDR3 reads TGTGCCAGCAGCTCAGCGGGGAGCTACGAGCAGTACTTC.